Below, 15 T cell receptor beta chains from the same sample are listed, as sequenced in a study of T-cell reconstitution after alpha-beta-depleted transplantation in children (dated by TCRdb to 2016 to 2017). The library was made by PCR. Sequenced on an Illumina HiSeq 2500. To normalize quantification of the TCRbeta repertoire, the TCR libraries were built with molecular barcoding that relied on unique molecular identifiers. The public sequencing data were trimmed at Q25 with fastp and processed into clonotypes with MiXCR by TCRdb, which kept only in-frame beta chains. Entries are consolidated by CDR3 protein sequence, retaining the most common genes and DNA. A total of a few hundred thousand distinct CDR3 sequences appear in this sample, approximately 10% of them only once. Clones ranked in the top ten supply around 2.4% of the sample. Specimen: PBMCs from the stem cell graft donor, collected from the stem cell graft. The receptors were sampled from a human donor who donated a stem cell graft to a child with acute lymphoblastic leukemia.

This clonotype came up many times. J is TRBJ1-6 and V is TRBV12-3 or TRBV12-4, with D unresolved. The CDR3 covers 15 residues. Trimming took 5 bases from V and 10 from J, leaving 18 bases between them. CDR3 loop: CASSPLLSSGSPLHF. The CDR3 DNA follows: TGTGCCAGCAGTCCCCTTCTCAGTTCAGGATCACCCCTCCACTTT.

This clonotype was observed at least ten times. The rearrangement links TRBV20-1 to TRBJ2-7; TRBD2 matches at 8 bases. Germline V gene sequence: CDR1 DFQATT, CDR2 SNEGSKA (reference sequence). Losses at the gene ends were 6 bases for V and 3 bases for J; bases not matched to a gene: 10. The CDR3 covers 14 residues. CDR3 sequence (DNA): TGCAGTGCCCCTACTAGCGGCAAGAGCTACGAGCAGTACTTC. This encodes CSAPTSGKSYEQYF.

The chain uses TRBV18 and TRBJ2-7; 10 nucleotides agree with TRBD2. With V trimmed by 3 bases and J by 2 bases, 4 bases remained unmatched. Germline V CDR1 and CDR2: KGHSH, LQKENI. CDR3 length: 15 amino acids. The DNA for the CDR3 is TGTGCCAGCTCACCGGGACTAGCGAGGGCCTACGAGCAGTACTTC. This translates into CASSPGLARAYEQYF.

In its sample, this clonotype was seen once. This may arise from a read error, as a much more abundant clone is one base away. Given the absence of the conserved phenylalanine or tryptophan at the CDR3 end, a read error is likely. This sequence joins TRBV15 and TRBJ2-5; D remains unclear. Per germline, CDR1 LNHNV and CDR2 YYDKDF (reference sequence). CDR3 length: 12 amino acids. With 0 bases removed from V and 4 bases from J, the gap between germline ends came to 3 bases. Written as DNA, the CDR3 is TGTGCCACCAGCAGAGATATAGAGACCCAGTACTCC. This codes for CATSRDIETQYS.

This rearrangement joins TRBV7-9 to TRBJ2-5, with 8 bases identical to TRBD2. The CDR3 runs 16 residues. Germline V lookup: CDR1 SEHNR, CDR2 FQNEAQ (reference sequence). J was trimmed by 1 base and V by 5 bases; bases with no gene match: 9. CDR3 amino acids: CASSSTSGAVQETQYF. The CDR3 DNA reads TGTGCCAGCAGCAGTACTAGCGGAGCGGTCCAAGAGACCCAGTACTTC.

The chain has TRBV18 and TRBJ1-5; TRBD1 is a possible D gene (5 bases). The CDR3 has 16 residues. Trimming removed 2 bases at V and 2 bases at J, with 13 bases between. The germline CDR1 and CDR2 sequences are KGHSH and LQKENI. The CDR3: CASSPGGTGGNQPQHF. The CDR3 nucleotides read TGTGCCAGCTCACCAGGGGGAACAGGCGGCAATCAGCCCCAGCATTTT. The full variable domain, in which reference TRBV18 and TRBJ1-5 provide the parts outside the CDR3, is NAGVMQNPRHLVRRRGQEARLRCSPMKGHSHVYWYRQLPEEGLKFMVYLQKENIIDESGMPKERFSAEFPKEGPSILRIQQVVRGDSAAYFCASSPGGTGGNQPQHFGDGTRLSIL.

This clonotype was counted only a few times. The chain employs TRBV5-1 and TRBJ2-1; TRBD2 aligns across 9 bases. Germline values: CDR1 SGHRS, CDR2 YFSETQ. V lost 4 bases to trimming and J lost 9 bases; unmatched junction nucleotides: 5. The CDR3 covers 13 residues. The CDR3 DNA is TGCGCCAGCAGCGCTAGCGGGATGCTTGAGCAGTTCTTC. Residues: CASSASGMLEQFF.

This chain connects TRBV4-1 to TRBJ2-3; 10 bases fit TRBD2. Germline CDR1 reads MGHRA; CDR2 reads YSYEKL. The CDR3 has 17 residues. V shed 1 base and J 6 bases; nucleotides not matched to a gene: 10. CDR3 sequence (DNA): TGCGCCAGCAGCCAAGTCGGGGTAGCGGGAGGAGGTGATACGCAGTATTTT. It specifies CASSQVGVAGGGDTQYF.

A few counts support this clonotype. CDR3: CASSVSAHSSYEQYF. The CDR3 DNA is TGTGCCAGCAGCGTATCAGCCCATTCGTCCTACGAGCAGTACTTC. V is TRBV5-6 and J is TRBJ2-7; D gene uncertain. The CDR3 consists of 15 residues. With 4 bases removed from V and 1 base from J, the gap between germline ends came to 15 bases. The germline CDR1 and CDR2 sequences are SGHDT and YYEEEE.

The rearrangement uses TRBV20-1 and TRBJ2-5; 7 positions agree with TRBD2. This CDR3 contains 12 residues. The V and J ends lost 6 bases and 1 base, in that order; junction bases with no gene match: 2. Germline CDR1 and CDR2: DFQATT and SNEGSKA (reference sequence). The CDR3 loop is CSAGTTQETQYF. The CDR3 bases are TGCAGTGCCGGGACTACCCAAGAGACCCAGTACTTC.

This clonotype was observed many times. The chain recombines TRBV7-9 with TRBJ1-5, with TRBD1 as a possible D gene (6 bases). Per germline, CDR1 SEHNR and CDR2 FQNEAQ (reference sequence). The CDR3 sequence is 13 residues long. The V end lost 4 bases, the J end lost 2 bases, and 6 bases lay between the germline ends. The CDR3 DNA sequence: TGTGCCAGCAGCTCAGGGGGCAATCAGCCCCAGCATTTT. Encoded protein: CASSSGGNQPQHF.

This clonotype has more than one count but fewer than ten. CDR3 DNA sequence: TGTGCCAGCTCACCTCCGGGACAGTTAACCTACGAGCAGTACTTC. This translates into CASSPPGQLTYEQYF. The rearrangement joins TRBV18 to TRBJ2-7; 7 bases are a match to TRBD1. The CDR3 consists of 15 residues. V lost 3 bases and J lost 2; bases outside the gene matches: 7. Germline CDR1 and CDR2: KGHSH and LQKENI.

This clonotype has a handful of counts. Its ends do not fully match the called genes, so a read error is possible. The chain recombines TRBV20-1 with TRBJ2-1; no clear D gene. This CDR3 spans 13 amino acids. Germline lookup yields CDR1 DFQATT and CDR2 SNEGSKA (reference sequence). CDR3 bases: TGCAGTGTTAGAGGTCCACTACACAATGAGCAGTTCTTC. It encodes CSVRGPLHNEQFF.

For the CDR3, the DNA is TGTGCCAGCAGGCGGACAGGGGGCCGCACCGGGGAGCTGTTTTTT. It translates to CASRRTGGRTGELFF. The chain has TRBV6-1 and TRBJ2-2; 11 bases align to TRBD1. This CDR3 contains 15 residues. Germline V gives CDR1 MNHNS, CDR2 SASEGT. J lost 4 bases, V lost 6 bases, and 4 bases had no gene match.

The chain recombines TRBV12-3 or TRBV12-4 with TRBJ2-2; tentatively, D is TRBD2 (5 bases). V was clipped by 6 bases and J by 5 bases, with 10 bases between them. This CDR3 spans 13 amino acids. Here the CDR3 reads CASSETRTGELFF. CDR3 coding DNA: TGTGCCAGCAGCGAAACTAGAACCGGGGAGCTGTTTTTT.